The entry below gives a single TCR beta chain sequence along with its context. Each PCR contained spiked-in synthetic TCR analog templates. Generated by immunoSEQ multiplex PCR, the TCRdb table keeps only in-frame clones and is missing some. The sample records nearly 35,000 clones, approximately 87% being singletons. This sample is part of a study of PD-L1 blockade in urothelial cancer. Time point specified: pretreatment peripheral blood. There are 19 residues in the CDR3. Trimming pared 1 base from V and 0 bases from J, leaving 19 bases between. The germline V gene encodes CDR1 LNHDA and CDR2 SQIVND (reference sequence).

V is TRBV19 and J is TRBJ2-4, with TRBD1 as a possible D gene (6 bases). The source of this sequence is a man between 60 and 75 years old with urothelial cancer. Material: PBMCs, obtained around atezolizumab (anti-PD-L1) treatment. CDR3: CASSIGTATHHLAKNIQYF. The CDR3 nucleotides are TGTGCCAGTAGTATAGGGACAGCGACCCATCATCTAGCCAAAAACATTCAGTACTTC.